The next 21 T cell receptor beta chains were all read from a single sample in a study of blood T cell repertoires in COVID-19. The data were produced by immunoSEQ multiplex PCR, yet TCRdb's version contains in-frame clones alone and is incomplete. The sample holds about 320,000 clones, 70% to 90% seen once. Sequences were obtained from PBMCs or T cells enriched from blood (not recorded which). These TCRs come from a woman younger than 45 who had recovered from COVID-19.

The CDR3 bases are TGTGCCATCAGCAACCCGGGACGGACTATTAGTTCACCCCTCCACTTT. It encodes CAISNPGRTISSPLHF. The chain uses TRBV10-3 and TRBJ1-6; a weak D match, TRBD1 (5 bases). This CDR3 is 16 amino acids long. V was cut by 6 bases and J by 9 bases, with 21 bases left in between. Germline V lookup: CDR1 ENHRY, CDR2 SYGVKD.

This chain joins TRBV4-1 and TRBJ1-1; D is ambiguous. The germline gives CDR1 MGHRA, CDR2 YSYEKL. V lost 2 bases to trimming and J lost 5 bases, with 12 bases between them. The CDR3 contains 14 residues. The CDR3 DNA reads TGCGCCAGCAGCCAATTTTACGGTAATACTGAAGCTTTCTTT. This encodes CASSQFYGNTEAFF.

The chain has TRBV7-2 and TRBJ1-1; the D gene is possibly TRBD1 (6 bases). The CDR3 runs to 15 residues. Trimming left V 5 bases short and J 0 bases short, with 13 bases between. Germline V gives CDR1 SGHTA, CDR2 FQGNSA. Here the CDR3 reads CASSITGGLNTEAFF. The CDR3 region has the DNA TGTGCCAGCAGCATCACGGGGGGCTTGAACACTGAAGCTTTCTTT.

The gene calls are TRBV5-6 and TRBJ2-5; tentatively, D is TRBD2 (5 bases). This CDR3 comprises 15 residues. V was shortened by 3 bases and J by 4 bases, with 16 bases between the two germline ends. Germline CDR1 SGHDT, CDR2 YYEEEE. The DNA for the CDR3 is TGTGCCAGCAGCTCCTCTAGGCGGGTGGGAGAGACCCAGTACTTC. The encoded protein is CASSSSRRVGETQYF.

This chain joins TRBV29-1 and TRBJ1-2; TRBD1 matches 9 bases. The CDR3 runs to 14 residues. Germline CDR1 is SQVTM and CDR2 is ANQGSEA. With 5 bases clipped from V and 4 bases from J, the junction kept 8 bases outside the gene matches. CDR3 nucleotide sequence: TGCAGCGTTAAACGACAGGGGGGATTCTATGGCTACACCTTC. Translating it yields CSVKRQGGFYGYTF. Filled out from reference TRBV29-1 and TRBJ1-2, the complete variable domain reads SAVISQKPSRDICQRGTSLTIQCQVDSQVTMMFWYRQQPGQSLTLIATANQGSEATYESGFVIDKFPISRPNLTFSTLTVSNMSPEDSSIYLCSVKRQGGFYGYTFGSGTRLTVV.

The genes are TRBV5-6 and TRBJ1-1; D call uncertain. Germline CDR1 is SGHDT and CDR2 is YYEEEE. CDR3 size: 16 residues. V lost 5 bases to trimming and J lost 0 bases, with 17 bases between them. In DNA form, the CDR3 reads TGTGCCAGCAGTGGGGAGACTAGATTGGTGAACACTGAAGCTTTCTTT. Translating it yields CASSGETRLVNTEAFF.

The genes are TRBV18 and TRBJ2-5; possibly TRBD2 for D (6 bases). V shed 6 bases and J shed 4 bases, with 12 bases lying between them. Germline CDR1 and CDR2: KGHSH and LQKENI. The CDR3 length is 13 residues. The chain's CDR3 is CASSLGLGETQYF. The DNA of the CDR3 is TGTGCCAGCTCCCTGGGACTGGGAGAGACCCAGTACTTC.

This clone was detected a few times. The DNA of the CDR3 is TGTGCCAGCATGGGGAGGGGCTCCTATAATTCACCCCTCCACTTT. Amino acids: CASMGRGSYNSPLHF. This sequence joins TRBV25-1 and TRBJ1-6; tentative D call: TRBD1 (5 bases). The germline V and J ends were trimmed by 7 bases and 0 bases, with 10 bases remaining between them. Germline assignment: CDR1 MGHDK and CDR2 SYGVNS. The CDR3 sequence is 15 residues long.

The rearrangement links TRBV27 to TRBJ1-5; maybe TRBD1 (6 bases). CDR1 and CDR2 (germline): MNHEY, SMNVEV (reference sequence). The CDR3 runs to 15 residues. The germline V and J ends were trimmed by 1 base and 4 bases, with 11 bases remaining between them. CDR3 protein: CASSLLGQKNQPQHF. The CDR3 nucleotides are TGTGCCAGCAGTTTATTGGGACAAAAAAATCAGCCCCAGCATTTT.

A note on this clone: Distinct nucleotide sequences in the sample also encode this CDR3. This chain links TRBV5-4 with TRBJ2-7; 7 bases are shared with TRBD1. This CDR3 is built from 13 residues. Trimming cost V 4 bases and J 1 base; bases outside gene matches: 2. Germline V gene lookup returns CDR1 SGHNT and CDR2 YYREEE (reference sequence). The CDR3 DNA follows: TGTGCCAGCAGCCCGGGACAGTCCTACGAGCAGTACTTC. It codes for CASSPGQSYEQYF.

The V and J genes are TRBV6-5 and TRBJ1-5, with 8 bases lining up with TRBD1. After removal of 10 bases from V and 5 bases from J, the junction contained 4 bases not matched to a gene. The CDR3 extends over 12 amino acids. Looked up from germline, CDR1 is MNHEY and CDR2 is SVGAGI. CDR3 bases: TGTGCCATCAAGACAGGGGATCAGCCCCAGCATTTT. Its translation is CAIKTGDQPQHF.

The V gene is TRBV6-6, the J gene TRBJ1-5, with D possibly being TRBD1 (5 bases). This CDR3 comprises 13 residues. Germline V gene lookup returns CDR1 MNHNY and CDR2 SVGAGI (reference sequence). Trimming cost V 6 bases and J 5 bases, with 11 bases left between them. In DNA form, the CDR3 reads TGTGCCAGCAGGACGGGGACTGATCAGCCCCAGCATTTT. It encodes CASRTGTDQPQHF.

The chain is built from TRBV7-9 and TRBJ1-5; 7 bases are a match to TRBD1. The CDR3 totals 16 residues. In germline, CDR1 is SEHNR, CDR2 FQNEAQ (reference sequence). V gave up 1 base and J gave up 1 base; unmatched junction bases: 4. The CDR3 loop reads CASSLGHRGSNQPQHF. Written as DNA, the CDR3 is TGTGCCAGCAGCTTAGGTCACAGGGGAAGCAATCAGCCCCAGCATTTT. Supplemented by reference TRBV7-9 and TRBJ1-5, the full variable domain reads DTGVSQNPRHKITKRGQNVTFRCDPISEHNRLYWYRQTLGQGPEFLTYFQNEAQLEKSRLLSDRFSAERPKGSFSTLEIQRTEQGDSAMYLCASSLGHRGSNQPQHFGDGTRLSIL.

The chain uses TRBV5-1 and TRBJ2-2; 9 bases match TRBD1. Trimming cost V 4 bases and J 6 bases; bases outside gene matches: 7. In germline, CDR1 is SGHRS, CDR2 YFSETQ. The length of the CDR3 is 15 residues. The CDR3 nucleotides read TGCGCCAGCAGCCCCGGGACAGGGTCCCCCGGGGAGCTGTTTTTT. Translation gives CASSPGTGSPGELFF. Full variable domain (missing parts from reference TRBV5-1 and TRBJ2-2): KAGVTQTPRYLIKTRGQQVTLSCSPISGHRSVSWYQQTPGQGLQFLFEYFSETQRNKGNFPGRFSGRQFSNSRSEMNVSTLELGDSALYLCASSPGTGSPGELFFGEGSRLTVL.

This chain links TRBV19 with TRBJ1-3, with a weak D call TRBD1 (5 bases). CDR1 LNHDA and CDR2 SQIVND come from the germline V gene (reference sequence). The CDR3 has 16 amino acids. Between the trimmed V and J ends, which lost 3 bases and 0 bases, there was a span of 12 bases. CDR3 protein: CASSMGHGHSGNTIYF. DNA for the CDR3: TGTGCCAGTAGTATGGGGCACGGCCACTCTGGAAACACCATATATTTT. Drawing the rest from reference TRBV19 and TRBJ1-3, the complete variable domain is DGGITQSPKYLFRKEGQNVTLSCEQNLNHDAMYWYRQDPGQGLRLIYYSQIVNDFQKGDIAEGYSVSREKKESFPLTVTSAQKNPTAFYLCASSMGHGHSGNTIYFGEGSWLTVV.

The chain links TRBV12-3 or TRBV12-4 to TRBJ2-3; D is unclear. This CDR3 is built from 13 residues. V was pared by 5 bases and J by 3 bases, with 9 bases between. CDR3 residues: CASSPELTDTQYF. In DNA, the CDR3 is TGTGCCAGCAGTCCCGAGCTTACAGATACGCAGTATTTT.

The chain joins TRBV18 to TRBJ1-2; D is undetermined. CDR1 is KGHSH, CDR2 LQKENI, per germline. The CDR3 extends over 13 amino acids. V lost 6 bases to trimming and J lost 4 bases, with 12 bases between them. CDR3 residues: CASSYEGGYGYTF. CDR3 DNA sequence: TGTGCCAGCTCGTACGAAGGCGGCTATGGCTACACCTTC.

The rearrangement uses TRBV30 and TRBJ1-1; a weak D match, TRBD1 (5 bases). The CDR3 extends over 13 amino acids. Deletions cut 0 bases from V and 3 bases from J, with 8 bases between. Germline CDR1 is GTSNPN and CDR2 is SVGIG (reference sequence). The CDR3 DNA sequence: TGTGCCTGGAGTGTACGGGGGGACACTGAAGCTTTCTTT. This codes for CAWSVRGDTEAFF.

This chain joins TRBV5-1 and TRBJ2-7, with TRBD1 identical over 9 bases. V dropped 4 bases and J dropped 3; count of bases not matched to a gene: 11. The CDR3 has 16 amino acids. Germline V gene sequence: CDR1 SGHRS, CDR2 YFSETQ. The CDR3 loop reads CASSPGGRDRVYEQYF. CDR3 bases: TGCGCCAGCAGCCCTGGGGGCCGGGACAGGGTCTACGAGCAGTACTTC.

This clone was found once. The chain uses TRBV13 and TRBJ2-7; perhaps TRBD1 as D (5 bases). CDR3 size: 17 residues. CDR1 and CDR2 (germline): PRHDT, FYEKMQ (reference sequence). V was pared by 3 bases and J by 3 bases, with 21 bases between. CDR3 in DNA: TGTGCCAGCAGCTTTACAACCGCATCCAGGGCAGGCTACGAGCAGTACTTC. This codes for CASSFTTASRAGYEQYF.

The rearrangement joins TRBV30 to TRBJ1-1; the D gene is possibly TRBD1 (5 bases). The CDR3 covers 11 residues. From germline, CDR1 is GTSNPN and CDR2 SVGIG (reference sequence). Between the trimmed V and J ends, which lost 1 base and 11 bases, there was a span of 11 bases. The CDR3, as DNA: TGTGCCTGGAGTGCATCCTGGGGCGCTTTCTTT. Translating it yields CAWSASWGAFF.